This T cell receptor (beta chain) was retrieved from a study of patients and donors after allogeneic stem cell transplantation. V trimming: 3 bases; J trimming: 2 bases; junction bases outside the gene matches: 11. The CDR3 is made up of 18 amino acids. Looked up from germline, CDR1 is LGHNA and CDR2 is YSLEER. TCRdb re-called the RT-PCR reads with MiXCR, one entry per CDR3 protein. The data hold 150,000 to 250,000 distinct CDR3 sequences, with approximately 41% observed a single time. The clonotype originates from a human donor who was either an allogeneic HSCT recipient or a stem cell or donor lymphocyte infusion donor (not recorded which). It is not recorded whose cells these are; they may come from a transplant donor. The specimen sequenced was blood, either unsorted or a sorted T cell fraction (not recorded which). V and J are TRBV4-3 and TRBJ2-2; TRBD1 aligns across 8 bases. Written as DNA, the CDR3 is TGCGCCAGCAGCCACGGAGGCCAGGGGGCCCTCAACACCGGGGAGCTGTTTTTT. Residues: CASSHGGQGALNTGELFF.